A single sample is the source of the 9 T cell receptor beta chains below, sequenced in a study of blood T cell repertoires in COVID-19. Assay: immunoSEQ multiplex PCR; the TCRdb copy retains only in-frame clones and omits some. The sample has about 270,000 clones, about 91% seen once; the top ten hold about 2.5%. The sample was peripheral blood. The receptors come from a person aged 18 to 35 with COVID-19, enrolled during active disease.

This chain uses TRBV19 with TRBJ2-2; D is unclear. V was pared by 5 bases and J by 0 bases, with 7 bases between. Germline V gene data show CDR1 as LNHDA and CDR2 as SQIVND (reference sequence). This CDR3 has 14 residues. The CDR3 protein is CASSVVANTGELFF. The CDR3 coding sequence is TGTGCCAGTAGTGTGGTAGCGAACACCGGGGAGCTGTTTTTT.

The chain uses TRBV6-2 or TRBV6-3 and TRBJ1-3; D is ambiguous. Germline V gene lookup returns CDR1 MNHEY and CDR2 SVGEGT. V was cut by 2 bases and J by 0 bases, with 14 bases left in between. CDR3 length: 17 amino acids. The CDR3, as DNA: TGTGCCAGCAGTTACGTCTCCAGGCCGAGCTCTGGAAACACCATATATTTT. This gives the protein CASSYVSRPSSGNTIYF.

CDR3 nucleotide sequence: TGTGCCACCGGCCCGGGAGGGGTCTTAGGAAACACCATATATTTT. Encoded protein: CATGPGGVLGNTIYF. The chain has TRBV15 and TRBJ1-3; maybe TRBD1 (5 bases). Germline V gives CDR1 LNHNV, CDR2 YYDKDF (reference sequence). V shed 8 bases and J shed 4 bases, with 18 bases lying between them. The CDR3 has 15 amino acids.

The chain has TRBV7-2 and TRBJ1-4; 7 positions match TRBD1. V was clipped by 6 bases and J by 1 base; unmatched bases: 5. The germline V gene encodes CDR1 SGHTA and CDR2 FQGNSA. This CDR3 spans 15 amino acids. CDR3: CASSFRQGTNEKLFF. CDR3 DNA sequence: TGTGCCAGCAGTTTCCGACAGGGAACTAATGAAAAACTGTTTTTT. Full variable domain (remainder filled in from reference TRBV7-2 and TRBJ1-4): GAGVSQSPSNKVTEKGKDVELRCDPISGHTALYWYRQSLGQGLEFLIYFQGNSAPDKSGLPSDRFSAERTGGSVSTLTIQRTQQEDSAVYLCASSFRQGTNEKLFFGSGTQLSVL.

The chain has TRBV9 and TRBJ1-6; D perhaps matches TRBD1 (5 bases). The CDR3 consists of 14 residues. The V gene's germline CDR1 is SGDLS and CDR2 YYNGEE. With 1 base removed from V and 10 bases from J, the gap between germline ends came to 12 bases. CDR3 sequence reads: CASSVLGERSPLHF. The DNA of the CDR3 is TGTGCCAGCAGCGTATTAGGGGAACGATCACCCCTCCACTTT. The variable domain in full, with the rest retrieved from reference TRBV9 and TRBJ1-6, is DSGVTQTPKHLITATGQRVTLRCSPRSGDLSVYWYQQSLDQGLQFLIQYYNGEERAKGNILERFSAQQFPDLHSELNLSSLELGDSALYFCASSVLGERSPLHFGNGTRLTVT.

The chain recombines TRBV19 with TRBJ2-1; 9 bases are shared with TRBD2. The CDR3 consists of 15 residues. Unmatched junction bases numbered 3, after V lost 3 bases and J lost 3 bases. CDR1 is LNHDA, CDR2 SQIVND, per germline (reference sequence). Written as DNA, the CDR3 is TGTGCCAGTAGTATGGCGGGAGGGTACTACAATGAGCAGTTCTTC. It encodes CASSMAGGYYNEQFF.

CDR3 sequence (DNA): TGTGCCAGCAGCCAAGGGGACAGGGGTAATTCACCCCTCCACTTT. This encodes CASSQGDRGNSPLHF. The chain combines TRBV3-1 (or the pseudogene TRBV3-2) with TRBJ1-6, with 10 bases aligning to TRBD1. Germline trimming cut 1 base from V and 6 bases from J; bases unmatched to any gene: 0. The CDR3 is 15 amino acids. The V gene's germline CDR1 is LGHDT and CDR2 YNNKEL (reference sequence).

This clone has a handful of counts. The chain is built from TRBV5-4 and TRBJ2-2; 7 nucleotides align to TRBD1. Germline trimming cut 3 bases from V and 8 bases from J; bases unmatched to any gene: 13. In germline, CDR1 is SGHNT, CDR2 YYREEE (reference sequence). The CDR3 extends over 16 amino acids. CDR3 protein: CASSSRDSLNRGELFF. The CDR3 DNA follows: TGTGCCAGCAGCTCCCGGGACAGCCTAAATAGGGGGGAGCTGTTTTTT.

V usage is TRBV20-1 and J usage is TRBJ1-1; the D is unclear. Per the germline V gene, CDR1 is DFQATT and CDR2 is SNEGSKA (reference sequence). The V end was cut by 1 base, the J end by 7 bases, with 7 bases between. This CDR3 contains 11 residues. CDR3 in amino acids: CSARGNGEAFF. The CDR3, as DNA: TGCAGTGCTAGAGGAAACGGTGAAGCTTTCTTT.